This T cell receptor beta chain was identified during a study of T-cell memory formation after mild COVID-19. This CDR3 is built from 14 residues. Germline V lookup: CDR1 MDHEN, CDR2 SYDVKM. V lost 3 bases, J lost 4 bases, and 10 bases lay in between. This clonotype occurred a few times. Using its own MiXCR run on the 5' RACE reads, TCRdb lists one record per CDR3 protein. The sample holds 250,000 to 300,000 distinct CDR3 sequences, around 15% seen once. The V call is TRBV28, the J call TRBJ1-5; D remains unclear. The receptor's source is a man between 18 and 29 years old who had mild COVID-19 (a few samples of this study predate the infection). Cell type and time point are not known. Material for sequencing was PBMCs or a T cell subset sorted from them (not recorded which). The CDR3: CASSLLQRNQPQHF. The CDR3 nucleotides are TGTGCCAGCAGTTTGCTGCAGAGAAATCAGCCCCAGCATTTT.